This T cell receptor (beta chain) was recorded in a study of T cells in Graves' hyperthyroidism and ophthalmopathy. Study-wide points: Most thyroid clonotypes with frequency above 0.001 were detected in blood. Classification by a 13 V-J model distinguished ophthalmopathy from stable hyperthyroidism.

Amplified regions were TCR beta CDR3 sequences from RNA transcripts. Carried out on the TCR CDR3, a first-round RT-PCR used the HTBI primer set. One entry per CDR3 protein, called by TCRdb with MiXCR from the multiplex PCR reads. The sample has 300,000 to 400,000 distinct CDR3 sequences, roughly 21% seen once. This clonotype was seen only a few times. Its antigen remains unknown. Patients showing uncontrolled infection, other autoimmune disease, pregnancy or lactation were ineligible. Source material for PBMCs was about 10 ml fresh peripheral blood. The CDR3 runs to 16 residues. Germline assignment: CDR1 SNHLY and CDR2 FYNNEI. V gave up 3 bases and J gave up 4 bases; unmatched junction bases: 9.

This sequence originates from a woman in her forties or fifties with Graves' hyperthyroidism. The genes are TRBV2 and TRBJ2-7; 10 nucleotides match TRBD1. What was sequenced was blood. The CDR3: CASSDPGQGNRYEQYF. CDR3 sequence (DNA): TGTGCCAGCAGTGATCCGGGACAGGGGAATAGATACGAGCAGTACTTC.